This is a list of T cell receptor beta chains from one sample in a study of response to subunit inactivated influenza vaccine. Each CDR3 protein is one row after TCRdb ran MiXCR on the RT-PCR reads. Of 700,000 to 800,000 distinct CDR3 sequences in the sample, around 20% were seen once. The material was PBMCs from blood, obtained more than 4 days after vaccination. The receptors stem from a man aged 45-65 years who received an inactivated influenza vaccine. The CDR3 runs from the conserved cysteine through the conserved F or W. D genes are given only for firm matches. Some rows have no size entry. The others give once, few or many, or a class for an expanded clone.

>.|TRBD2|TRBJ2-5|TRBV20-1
CSVAGTKETQYF
TGCAGTGTCGCCGGGACTAAGGAGACCCAGTACTTC
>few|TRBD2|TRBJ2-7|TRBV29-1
CSAGLGLAGEEQYF
TGCAGCGCTGGGTTAGGACTAGCGGGAGAGGAGCAGTACTTC
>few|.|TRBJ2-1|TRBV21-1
CASSKGELAGEGEQFF
TGTGCCAGCAGCAAAGGGGAACTAGCGGGAGAAGGTGAGCAGTTCTTC
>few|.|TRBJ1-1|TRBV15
CATSRDSRIQDEAFF
TGTGCCACCAGCAGAGATTCCAGGATACAGGACGAAGCTTTCTTT
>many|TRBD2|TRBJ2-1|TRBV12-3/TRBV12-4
CASRRAGVHEQFF
TGTGCCAGCAGGCGAGCGGGAGTCCATGAGCAGTTCTTC
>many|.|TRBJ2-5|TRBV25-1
CASRGQNSETQYF
TGTGCCAGCAGAGGACAGAATTCGGAGACCCAGTACTTC
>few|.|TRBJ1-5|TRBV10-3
CAIGGRGQPQHF
TGTGCCATCGGCGGGAGAGGTCAGCCCCAGCATTTT
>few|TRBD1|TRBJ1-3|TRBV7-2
CASSRDSIGNTIYF
TGTGCCAGCAGCCGGGACAGTATTGGAAACACCATATATTTT
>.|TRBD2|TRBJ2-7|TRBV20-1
CSARNSGRASGEQYF
TGCAGTGCTCGTAATAGCGGGAGGGCCTCCGGCGAGCAGTACTTC
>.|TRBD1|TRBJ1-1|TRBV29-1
CSAGQGGILNTEAFF
TGCAGCGCCGGACAGGGAGGGATCCTGAACACTGAAGCTTTCTTT
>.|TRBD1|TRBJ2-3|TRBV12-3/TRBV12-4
CASRGTGGPDTQYF
TGTGCCAGCAGAGGGACAGGGGGGCCAGATACGCAGTATTTT
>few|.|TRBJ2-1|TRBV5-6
CASSTVRTSSYNEQFF
TGTGCCAGCAGCACTGTCAGGACAAGCTCCTACAATGAGCAGTTCTTC
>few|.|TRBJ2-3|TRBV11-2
CASSSYTGGWDTQYF
TGTGCCAGCAGCTCGTATACCGGGGGCTGGGATACGCAGTATTTT
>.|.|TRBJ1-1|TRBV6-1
CASSTTGTAEAFF
TGTGCCAGCAGTACGACAGGTACGGCTGAAGCTTTCTTT
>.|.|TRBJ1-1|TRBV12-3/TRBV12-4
CASSLGGPEAFF
TGTGCCAGCAGTTTGGGAGGTCCCGAAGCTTTCTTT
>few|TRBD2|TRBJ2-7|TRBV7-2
CASSSQSLLAGVEQYF
TGTGCCAGCAGCTCTCAATCCCTCCTAGCGGGAGTCGAGCAGTACTTC
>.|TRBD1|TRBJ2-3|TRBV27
CASRRGQYRDTQYF
TGTGCCTCCCGCAGGGGGCAATATCGAGATACGCAGTATTTT
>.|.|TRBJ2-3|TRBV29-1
CSVEKRHDTQYF
TGCAGCGTTGAAAAGAGACACGATACGCAGTATTTT
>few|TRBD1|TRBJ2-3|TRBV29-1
CSAQGTGRGTDTQYF
TGCAGCGCCCAAGGGACAGGGAGGGGCACAGATACGCAGTATTTT
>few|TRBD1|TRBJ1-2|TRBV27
CASRGTVRSYTF
TGTGCCAGCAGGGGGACAGTCCGGAGCTACACCTTC
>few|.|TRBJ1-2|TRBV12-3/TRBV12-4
CASSFDRGYTF
TGTGCCAGCAGCTTCGACAGGGGCTACACCTTC
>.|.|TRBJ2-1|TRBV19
CASSIDQGVANEQFF
TGTGCCAGTAGTATAGATCAAGGGGTGGCCAATGAGCAGTTCTTC
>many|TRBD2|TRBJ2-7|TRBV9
CASSVGGGLADEQYF
TGTGCCAGCAGCGTAGGAGGGGGACTAGCGGACGAGCAGTACTTC
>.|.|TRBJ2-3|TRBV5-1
CASCLGQSTDTQYF
TGCGCCAGCTGCCTGGGGCAGAGCACAGATACGCAGTATTTT
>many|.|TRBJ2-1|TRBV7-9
CASSLKSGFRQFF
TGTGCCAGCAGCTTAAAGAGTGGGTTTCGGCAGTTCTTC
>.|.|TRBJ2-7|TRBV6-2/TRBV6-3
CASSYLLYSYEQYF
TGTGCCAGCAGTTACCTCCTTTACTCCTACGAGCAGTACTTC
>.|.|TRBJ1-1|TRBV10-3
CAISVEGENTEAFF
TGTGCCATCAGTGTCGAAGGGGAGAACACTGAAGCTTTCTTT
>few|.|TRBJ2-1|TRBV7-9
CASSLKGLLYNEQFF
TGTGCCAGCAGCTTAAAAGGGCTACTCTACAATGAGCAGTTCTTC
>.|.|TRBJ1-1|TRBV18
CASSPPEGSIGAFF
TGTGCCAGCTCACCACCGGAGGGATCGATCGGCGCTTTCTTT
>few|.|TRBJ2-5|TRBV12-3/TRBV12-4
CASSRRSQETQYF
TGTGCCAGCAGCCGCCGGAGCCAAGAGACCCAGTACTTC
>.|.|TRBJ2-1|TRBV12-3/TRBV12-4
CASNPPGLYNEQFF
TGTGCCAGCAATCCGCCGGGACTGTACAATGAGCAGTTCTTC
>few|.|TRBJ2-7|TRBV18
CASSPRQASYEQYF
TGTGCCAGCTCACCCCGCCAGGCCTCCTACGAGCAGTACTTC
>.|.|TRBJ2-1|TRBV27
CASSLGGWEQFF
TGTGCCAGCAGTTTAGGGGGCTGGGAGCAGTTCTTC
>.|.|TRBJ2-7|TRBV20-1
CSASMGRGSPYEQYF
TGCAGTGCTAGTATGGGTCGTGGGAGTCCCTACGAGCAGTACTTC
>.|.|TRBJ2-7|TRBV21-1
CASSKESPPRFSDGYEQYF
TGTGCCAGCAGCAAAGAATCCCCACCACGTTTCAGCGACGGATACGAGCAGTACTTC
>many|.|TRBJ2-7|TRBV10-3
CAIRTGTPSSYEQYF
TGTGCCATCAGAACCGGGACACCGAGCTCCTACGAGCAGTACTTC
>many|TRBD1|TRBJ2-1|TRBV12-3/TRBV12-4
CASSLVGQGLNNEQFF
TGTGCCAGCAGTTTAGTGGGACAGGGCCTCAACAATGAGCAGTTCTTC
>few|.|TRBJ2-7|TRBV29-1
CSVEKGSNEQYF
TGCAGCGTTGAGAAAGGTTCCAACGAGCAGTACTTC
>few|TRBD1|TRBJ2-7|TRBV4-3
CASSQGDREIDEQYF
TGCGCCAGCAGCCAAGGGGACAGGGAGATCGACGAGCAGTACTTC
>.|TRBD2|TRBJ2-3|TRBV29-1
CSVRGGSSTDTQYF
TGCAGCGTGCGGGGGGGATCAAGCACAGATACGCAGTATTTT
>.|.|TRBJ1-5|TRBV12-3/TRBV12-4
CASSLGPRNSNQPQHF
TGTGCCAGCAGTTTAGGGCCCAGGAATAGCAATCAGCCCCAGCATTTT
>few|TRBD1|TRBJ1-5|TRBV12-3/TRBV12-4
CASRRTGVQPQHF
TGTGCCAGCAGGCGGACAGGGGTTCAGCCCCAGCATTTT
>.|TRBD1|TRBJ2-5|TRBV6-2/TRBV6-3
CASRPDPGRGETQYF
TGTGCCAGCAGACCTGATCCTGGCAGGGGGGAGACCCAGTACTTC
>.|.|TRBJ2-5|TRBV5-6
CASSLKDSQETQYF
TGTGCCAGCAGCTTGAAGGACAGCCAAGAGACCCAGTACTTC
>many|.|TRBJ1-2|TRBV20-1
CSASGQGSNGYTF
TGCAGTGCGTCCGGCCAGGGTAGTAATGGCTACACCTTC
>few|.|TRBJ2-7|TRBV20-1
CSARVGGNYYEQYF
TGCAGTGCTAGAGTCGGCGGAAATTACTACGAGCAGTACTTC